The next 32 T cell receptor beta chains were all read from a single sample in a study of Graves' ophthalmopathy and Graves' hyperthyroidism. Using RNA transcripts, the TCR beta CDR3 regions were amplified. Investigators did first-round RT-PCR with HTBI primers, then second-round multiplex PCR. TCRdb called the multiplex PCR reads again in MiXCR, with one record for every CDR3 protein. Among about 660,000 distinct CDR3 sequences listed, 35% to 45% were seen once. The specimen sequenced was peripheral blood. The receptors come from an adult man with Graves' ophthalmopathy.

The chain carries TRBV15 and TRBJ2-3, with D tentatively TRBD2 (6 bases). The V and J ends lost 0 bases and 1 base respectively, with 8 bases between them. The CDR3 length is 15 residues. Germline V gene sequence: CDR1 LNHNV, CDR2 YYDKDF (reference sequence). CDR3 DNA sequence: TGTGCCACCAGCAGAGATCAGCGGGGCACAGATACGCAGTATTTT. This translates into CATSRDQRGTDTQYF.

The chain employs TRBV5-1 and TRBJ2-5; D may be TRBD1 (6 bases). This CDR3 is built from 11 residues. The V end lost 6 bases, the J end lost 4 bases, and 7 bases lay between the germline ends. Germline V gene lookup returns CDR1 SGHRS and CDR2 YFSETQ. The CDR3 region is CASTRGETQYF. CDR3 coding DNA: TGCGCCAGCACCAGGGGAGAGACCCAGTACTTC.

With respect to this clonotype: In this CDR3 the conserved last residue, phenylalanine or tryptophan, is missing, so a read error is likely. The chain carries TRBV7-9 and TRBJ2-5; the match to TRBD2 covers 10 bases. In germline, CDR1 is SEHNR, CDR2 FQNEAQ (reference sequence). V was clipped by 8 bases and J by 0 bases; unmatched bases: 6. CDR3 length: 15 amino acids. The CDR3 is CASGLLAGYQETQYS. The CDR3 DNA sequence: TGTGCCAGCGGGCTACTAGCGGGATACCAAGAGACCCAGTACTCC.

A word on this clonotype: This sequence may be a read error, since a much larger clone differs from it by one base. This chain links TRBV20-1 with TRBJ1-5; D remains unclear. The CDR3 contains 14 residues. CDR1 is DFQATT, CDR2 SNEGSKA, per germline (reference sequence). In nucleotides, the CDR3 is TGCGGTGCCAGCAGTCTTAATAGCAATCAGCCCCAGCATTTT. Protein product: CGASSLNSNQPQHF.

This clonotype was seen ten or more times. V and J are TRBV9 and TRBJ2-5, with 10 bases matching TRBD1. The germline gives CDR1 SGDLS, CDR2 YYNGEE. Trimming took 4 bases from V and 2 from J; bases not matched to a gene: 5. This CDR3 contains 15 residues. The CDR3 DNA reads TGTGCCAGCAGCCCACGACAGGGGGCTCAAGAGACCCAGTACTTC. This translates into CASSPRQGAQETQYF. Variable domain in full (rest from reference TRBV9 and TRBJ2-5): DSGVTQTPKHLITATGQRVTLRCSPRSGDLSVYWYQQSLDQGLQFLIQYYNGEERAKGNILERFSAQQFPDLHSELNLSSLELGDSALYFCASSPRQGAQETQYFGPGTRLLVL.

This clonotype was seen many times. This chain joins TRBV7-8 and TRBJ1-1, with D perhaps TRBD1 (6 bases). The CDR3 consists of 15 residues. V gave up 0 bases and J gave up 3 bases, with 11 bases separating them. Germline V gene lookup returns CDR1 SGHVS and CDR2 FQNEAQ. The CDR3 here is CASSLAGGRDTEAFF. DNA of the CDR3: TGTGCCAGCAGCTTAGCCGGGGGGCGCGACACTGAAGCTTTCTTT.

This clonotype was found many times. This sequence joins TRBV7-9 and TRBJ2-5; 7 positions agree with TRBD1. This CDR3 comprises 13 residues. CDR1 and CDR2 from the germline V gene are SEHNR and FQNEAQ (reference sequence). The V gene end was trimmed by 5 bases and the J gene end by 11 bases; junction bases not matched to a gene: 11. The CDR3 DNA sequence: TGTGCCAGCAGCCCTTGGGACAGTACCCCTCAGTACTTC. Its translation is CASSPWDSTPQYF.

This clonotype was detected only once. The chain couples TRBV7-2 to TRBJ2-5, with D possibly matching TRBD2 (6 bases). This CDR3 has 14 residues. The ends were cut back, 4 bases at V and 5 bases at J, with 14 bases in the middle. Germline CDR1 is SGHTA and CDR2 is FQGNSA. Written as DNA, the CDR3 is TGTGCCAGCAGCTCCACGGGGGAGGTGGAGACCCAGTACTTC. Its translation is CASSSTGEVETQYF.

This clonotype was observed a handful of times. The J gene is TRBJ1-4, the V gene TRBV12-3 or TRBV12-4; D is unresolved. CDR3 length: 16 residues. With 2 bases removed from V and 4 bases from J, the gap between germline ends came to 14 bases. The CDR3 region is CASSLIQLGFNEKLFF. In nucleotides, the CDR3 is TGTGCCAGCAGTTTAATACAGCTCGGCTTTAATGAAAAACTGTTTTTT.

This clonotype was counted once. This rearrangement joins TRBV10-3 to TRBJ1-2, with D perhaps TRBD1 (5 bases). This CDR3 has 11 residues. The germline V gene encodes CDR1 ENHRY and CDR2 SYGVKD. Trimming took off 8 bases at V and 4 bases at J, with 8 bases between the two ends. In DNA form, the CDR3 reads TGTGCCATCGCGGGGGGCTATGGCTACACCTTC. Amino acids: CAIAGGYGYTF.

Many counts were recorded for this clonotype. The CDR3 nucleotides read TGCAGCTTCAGTCAGGGGAAAGGTGAAAAACTGTTTTTT. Translation: CSFSQGKGEKLFF. The rearrangement joins TRBV29-1 to TRBJ1-4, with D maybe TRBD1 (6 bases). Germline V gene data show CDR1 as SQVTM and CDR2 as ANQGSEA. Trimming shortened V by 8 bases and J by 7 bases, and 17 bases separated the two germline ends. The CDR3 consists of 13 residues.

This clonotype has ten or more counts. This chain joins TRBV25-1 and TRBJ2-7; D gene unclear. With 4 bases removed from V and 0 bases from J, the gap between germline ends came to 7 bases. The CDR3 sequence is 13 residues long. CDR1 MGHDK and CDR2 SYGVNS come from the germline V gene. CDR3 sequence reads: CASSAAASYEQYF. CDR3 nucleotides: TGTGCCAGCAGTGCGGCAGCCTCCTACGAGCAGTACTTC.

The rearrangement joins TRBV11-2 to TRBJ2-7; possible D gene TRBD1, 6 bases. V gave up 5 bases and J gave up 7 bases, with 15 bases separating them. Germline-derived CDR1 and CDR2 are SGHAT and FQNNGV. The CDR3 has 13 residues. The CDR3 loop is CASSTYRVGEQYF. DNA for the CDR3: TGTGCCAGCAGCACTTACAGGGTTGGAGAGCAGTACTTC.

Ten or more counts support this clonotype. The V gene is TRBV7-9, the J gene TRBJ2-5; D is perhaps TRBD1 (5 bases). The V gene's germline CDR1 is SEHNR and CDR2 FQNEAQ (reference sequence). This CDR3 spans 12 amino acids. The V gene lost 6 bases and the J gene lost 7 bases, with 12 bases spanning the gap. CDR3 amino acids: CASSSTDGTQYF. CDR3 DNA: TGTGCCAGCAGTTCGACAGACGGGACCCAGTACTTC.

This clonotype was counted at least ten times. The gene calls are TRBV29-1 and TRBJ1-2; D call uncertain. V was trimmed by 5 bases and J by 3 bases, leaving 13 bases between them. CDR3 length: 13 amino acids. Germline V gene sequence: CDR1 SQVTM, CDR2 ANQGSEA. In DNA form, the CDR3 reads TGCAGCGTTTCCGTCGACGTGGACTATGGCTACACCTTC. The encoded protein is CSVSVDVDYGYTF.

This clonotype was seen many times. The J gene is TRBJ1-2, the V gene TRBV7-9; D gene unclear. The V and J ends lost 5 bases and 0 bases respectively, with 19 bases between them. Germline CDR1 reads SEHNR; CDR2 reads FQNEAQ (reference sequence). The CDR3 has 17 residues. CDR3 in amino acids: CASSNPLSGATNYGYTF. Written as DNA, the CDR3 is TGTGCCAGCAGCAACCCCCTCTCAGGAGCCACTAACTATGGCTACACCTTC.

This clonotype was counted ten times or more. The CDR3, as DNA: TGTGCCATCAGCCAGAAACAGGGAGGTGGCTACACCTTC. This translates into CAISQKQGGGYTF. The V gene is TRBV10-3, the J gene TRBJ1-2; TRBD1 is a possible D gene (6 bases). V lost 6 bases and J 7 bases, leaving 15 bases between the germline ends. CDR1 is ENHRY, CDR2 SYGVKD, per germline. The CDR3 sequence is 13 residues long.

This clonotype was counted only a few times. The V call is TRBV5-5, the J call TRBJ2-7; no clear D. Trimming removed 9 bases at V and 4 bases at J, with 20 bases between. Germline CDR1 is SGHKS and CDR2 is YYEKEE (reference sequence). This CDR3 contains 14 residues. The CDR3: CANTIGELIYEQYF. The CDR3 DNA is TGTGCCAACACCATAGGAGAATTAATTTACGAGCAGTACTTC.

V gene TRBV7-9 combines with J gene TRBJ1-2, with TRBD1 matching 10 bases. CDR1 is SEHNR and CDR2 is FQNEAQ in the germline V gene (reference sequence). This CDR3 region has 14 residues. After removal of 5 bases from V and 8 bases from J, the junction contained 8 bases not matched to a gene. CDR3: CASSPSDRGVGYTF. The CDR3 bases are TGTGCCAGCAGCCCCTCGGACAGGGGGGTCGGCTACACCTTC.

The genes are TRBV14 and TRBJ1-2; 10 bases map to TRBD1. CDR1 SGHDN and CDR2 FVKESK come from the germline V gene. This CDR3 has 16 amino acids. Losses at the gene ends were 6 bases for V and 2 bases for J; bases not matched to a gene: 9. DNA for the CDR3: TGTGCCAGCAGTTTGGGACCGGGACAGGGGAACTATGGCTACACCTTC. This gives the protein CASSLGPGQGNYGYTF.

The genes are TRBV14 and TRBJ1-4; possible D gene TRBD1, 5 bases. The CDR3 has 13 amino acids. V dropped 4 bases and J dropped 8 bases, with 11 bases sitting between them. CDR1 and CDR2 (germline): SGHDN, FVKESK. CDR3 sequence reads: CASSRGRREKLFF. The CDR3 DNA follows: TGTGCCAGCAGCCGGGGGAGAAGAGAAAAACTGTTTTTT.

This chain joins TRBV29-1 and TRBJ1-1, with D tentatively TRBD1 (5 bases). The germline V gene has CDR1 SQVTM and CDR2 ANQGSEA. V shed 8 bases and J shed 3 bases, with 13 bases lying between them. The CDR3 contains 12 residues. The DNA of the CDR3 is TGCAGCCGGACAACCTATGACACTGAAGCTTTCTTT. It codes for CSRTTYDTEAFF.

This clonotype appeared many times. The chain is built from TRBV7-8 and TRBJ2-2; D remains unclear. V was trimmed by 5 bases and J by 3 bases, leaving 10 bases between them. Germline V lookup: CDR1 SGHVS, CDR2 FQNEAQ. The CDR3 spans 14 residues. The CDR3 nucleotides are TGTGCCAGCAGCCTCACCGGGCACACCGGGGAGCTGTTTTTT. Residues: CASSLTGHTGELFF.

The chain has TRBV2 and TRBJ1-1; 8 bases are a match to TRBD1. Per the germline V gene, CDR1 is SNHLY and CDR2 is FYNNEI. The V and J ends lost 4 bases and 11 bases, in that order; junction bases with no gene match: 0. CDR3 size: 10 residues. The CDR3: CASSGDRAFF. CDR3 nucleotide sequence: TGTGCCAGCAGTGGGGACAGGGCTTTCTTT.

This clonotype has more than one count but fewer than ten. The rearrangement uses TRBV27 and TRBJ2-7; D remains ambiguous. The CDR3 sequence is 13 residues long. With 2 bases removed from V and 3 bases from J, the gap between germline ends came to 8 bases. CDR1 MNHEY and CDR2 SMNVEV come from the germline V gene (reference sequence). For the CDR3, the DNA is TGTGCCAGCAGTTTAGGAATTTACTACGAGCAGTACTTC. Translated, it gives CASSLGIYYEQYF.

V gene TRBV9 combines with J gene TRBJ1-6; no reliable D call. V was pared by 2 bases and J by 0 bases, with 9 bases between. Germline V gene sequence: CDR1 SGDLS, CDR2 YYNGEE. This CDR3 spans 16 amino acids. In DNA, the CDR3 is TGTGCCAGCAGCGTCCAGATAAGCTCCTATAATTCACCCCTCCACTTT. This gives the protein CASSVQISSYNSPLHF.

The chain recombines TRBV29-1 with TRBJ1-2; no clear D gene. This CDR3 contains 12 residues. V was cut by 1 base and J by 3 bases, with 6 bases left in between. From germline, CDR1 is SQVTM and CDR2 ANQGSEA. DNA of the CDR3: TGCAGCGTTGAAGGGGTCGACTATGGCTACACCTTC. Its translation is CSVEGVDYGYTF. Complete variable domain (other parts from reference TRBV29-1 and TRBJ1-2): SAVISQKPSRDICQRGTSLTIQCQVDSQVTMMFWYRQQPGQSLTLIATANQGSEATYESGFVIDKFPISRPNLTFSTLTVSNMSPEDSSIYLCSVEGVDYGYTFGSGTRLTVV.

This clonotype was detected many times. The V and J genes are TRBV5-1 and TRBJ2-7; TRBD1 agrees at 8 bases. This CDR3 contains 15 residues. After removal of 4 bases from V and 2 bases from J, the junction contained 8 bases not matched to a gene. Germline CDR1 and CDR2: SGHRS and YFSETQ. The CDR3, as DNA: TGCGCCAGCAGCCGGGCAGGGGGCGGCGCCTACGAGCAGTACTTC. As protein: CASSRAGGGAYEQYF.

On this clonotype itself: At one boundary the junction diverges from the germline segment, which might be a read error. The V gene is TRBV4-1, the J gene TRBJ2-7, with TRBD2 identical over 10 bases. Per germline, CDR1 MGHRA and CDR2 YSYEKL. The CDR3 extends over 15 amino acids. As DNA, the CDR3 is TGTGCCAGCAGCCAAGATGGGACTAGCGTCCACGAGCAGTACTTC. It codes for CASSQDGTSVHEQYF.

This clonotype was picked up many times. The V gene is TRBV20-1, the J gene TRBJ2-7; 12 bases are a match to TRBD2. There are 14 residues in the CDR3. With 4 bases clipped from V and 1 base from J, the junction kept 2 bases outside the gene matches. Germline V gives CDR1 DFQATT, CDR2 SNEGSKA (reference sequence). The chain's CDR3 is CSATTSGRSYEQYF. The CDR3 DNA reads as TGCAGTGCTACAACTAGCGGGAGGTCCTACGAGCAGTACTTC.

A note on this clonotype: A much larger clone lies a single base off, so this may be a read error. The chain joins TRBV5-1 to TRBJ1-3; 7 bases map to TRBD1. This CDR3 is built from 14 residues. Looked up from germline, CDR1 is SGHRS and CDR2 is YFSETQ. Trimming took 1 base from V and 8 from J; bases not matched to a gene: 6. The CDR3 DNA is TGCGCCAGCAGCTTGTATGACAGGGTGGACACCATATATTTT. This encodes CASSLYDRVDTIYF.

Regarding this clonotype: A much larger clone differs from this one at a single base, so this may be a read error. The chain employs TRBV9 and TRBJ1-4; D is undetermined. Germline values: CDR1 SGDLS, CDR2 YYNGEE. The CDR3 covers 13 residues. CDR3: CANSGSSDEKLFF. The CDR3 coding sequence is TGTGCCAACAGCGGTTCGTCAGATGAAAAACTGTTTTTT.